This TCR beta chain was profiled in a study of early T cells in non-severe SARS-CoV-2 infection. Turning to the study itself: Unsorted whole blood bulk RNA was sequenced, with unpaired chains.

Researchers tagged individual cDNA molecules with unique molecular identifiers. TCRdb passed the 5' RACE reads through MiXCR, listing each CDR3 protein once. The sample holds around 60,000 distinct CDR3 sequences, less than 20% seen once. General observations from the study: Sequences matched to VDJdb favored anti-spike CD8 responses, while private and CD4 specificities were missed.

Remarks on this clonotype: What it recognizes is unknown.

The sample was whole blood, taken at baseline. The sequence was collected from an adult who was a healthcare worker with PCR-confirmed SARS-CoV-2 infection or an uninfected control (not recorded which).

CDR3 DNA sequence: TGTGCCAGCATCTTTTCGACAGGGATACGCAATCAGCCCCAGCATTTT. Translating gives CASIFSTGIRNQPQHF. The chain links TRBV28 to TRBJ1-5, with 7 bases fitting TRBD1. The CDR3 length is 16 residues. J lost 2 bases, V lost 7 bases, and 11 bases had no gene match. Germline loops: CDR1 MDHEN, CDR2 SYDVKM.